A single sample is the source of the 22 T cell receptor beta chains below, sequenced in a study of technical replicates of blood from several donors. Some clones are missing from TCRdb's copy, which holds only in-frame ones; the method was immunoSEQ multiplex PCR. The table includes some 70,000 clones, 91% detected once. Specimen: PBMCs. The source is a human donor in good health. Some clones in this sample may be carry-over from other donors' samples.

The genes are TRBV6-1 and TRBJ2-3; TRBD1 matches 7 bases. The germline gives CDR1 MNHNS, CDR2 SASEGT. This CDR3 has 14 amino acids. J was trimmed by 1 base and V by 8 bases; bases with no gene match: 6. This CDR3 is CASGEGAGTDTQYF. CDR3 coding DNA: TGTGCCAGCGGCGAGGGGGCCGGCACAGATACGCAGTATTTT.

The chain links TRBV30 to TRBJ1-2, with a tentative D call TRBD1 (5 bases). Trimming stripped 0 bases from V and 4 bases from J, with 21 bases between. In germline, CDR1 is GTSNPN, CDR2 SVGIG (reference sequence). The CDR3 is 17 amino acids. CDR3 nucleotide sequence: TGTGCCTGGAGTGTTGCCAGGCTCTCCACCGGGGGCTATGGCTACACCTTC. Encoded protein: CAWSVARLSTGGYGYTF.

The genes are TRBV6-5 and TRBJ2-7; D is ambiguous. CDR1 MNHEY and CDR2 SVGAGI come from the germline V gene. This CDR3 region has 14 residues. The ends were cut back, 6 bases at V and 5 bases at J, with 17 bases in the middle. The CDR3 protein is CASRLIVGHNEQYF. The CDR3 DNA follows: TGTGCCAGCAGGCTTATCGTGGGCCATAACGAGCAGTACTTC.

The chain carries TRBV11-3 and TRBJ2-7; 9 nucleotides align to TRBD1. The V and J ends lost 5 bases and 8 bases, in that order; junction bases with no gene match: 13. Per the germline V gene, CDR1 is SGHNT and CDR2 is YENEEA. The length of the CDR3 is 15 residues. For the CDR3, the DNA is TGTGCCAGCAGCAGCTACCGGGACAGGGAGGGGAAGCAGTACTTC. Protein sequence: CASSSYRDREGKQYF.

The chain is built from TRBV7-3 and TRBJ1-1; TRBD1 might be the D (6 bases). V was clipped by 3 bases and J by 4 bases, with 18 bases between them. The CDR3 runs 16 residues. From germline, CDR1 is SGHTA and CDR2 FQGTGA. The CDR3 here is CASSLNRQERFTEAFF. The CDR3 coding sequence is TGTGCCAGCAGCTTGAATAGACAGGAACGTTTCACTGAAGCTTTCTTT.

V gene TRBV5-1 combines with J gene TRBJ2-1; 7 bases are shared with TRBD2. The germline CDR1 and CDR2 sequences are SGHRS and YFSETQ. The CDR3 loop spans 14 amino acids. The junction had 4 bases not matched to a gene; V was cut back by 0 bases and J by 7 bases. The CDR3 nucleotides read TGCGCCAGCAGCTTGGGACTAGCTGTAAATGAGCAGTTCTTC. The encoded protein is CASSLGLAVNEQFF.

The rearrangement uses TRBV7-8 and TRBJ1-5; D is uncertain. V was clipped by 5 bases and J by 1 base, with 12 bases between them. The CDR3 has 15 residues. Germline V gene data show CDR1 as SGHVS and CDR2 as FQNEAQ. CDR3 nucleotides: TGTGCCAGCAGCCCTCAGAGGGTAAGCAATCAGCCCCAGCATTTT. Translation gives CASSPQRVSNQPQHF. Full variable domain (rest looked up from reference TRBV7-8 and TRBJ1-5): GAGVSQSPRYKVAKRGQDVALRCDPISGHVSLFWYQQALGQGPEFLTYFQNEAQLDKSGLPSDRFFAERPEGSVSTLKIQRTQQEDSAVYLCASSPQRVSNQPQHFGDGTRLSIL.

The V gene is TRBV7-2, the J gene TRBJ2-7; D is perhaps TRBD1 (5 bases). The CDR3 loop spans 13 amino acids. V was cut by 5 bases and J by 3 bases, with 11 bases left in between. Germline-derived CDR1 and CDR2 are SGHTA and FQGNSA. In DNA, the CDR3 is TGTGCCAGCAGCCCGGACACGGTCTACGAGCAGTACTTC. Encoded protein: CASSPDTVYEQYF.

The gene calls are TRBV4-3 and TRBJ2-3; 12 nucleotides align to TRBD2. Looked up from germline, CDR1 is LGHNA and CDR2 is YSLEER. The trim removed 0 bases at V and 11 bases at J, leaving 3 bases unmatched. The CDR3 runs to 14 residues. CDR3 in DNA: TGCGCCAGCAGCCAAGAGTGGACTAGCGGGGAGCAGTATTTT. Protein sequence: CASSQEWTSGEQYF.

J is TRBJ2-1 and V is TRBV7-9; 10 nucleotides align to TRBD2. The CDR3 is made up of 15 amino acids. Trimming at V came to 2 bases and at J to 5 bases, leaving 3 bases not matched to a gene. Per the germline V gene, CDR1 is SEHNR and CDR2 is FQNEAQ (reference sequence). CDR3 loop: CASSLIAGGHNEQFF. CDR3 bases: TGTGCCAGCAGCTTAATAGCGGGGGGCCACAATGAGCAGTTCTTC.

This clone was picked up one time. The CDR3 region has the DNA TGTGCCAGCAGTGCCAAGACTAGCGGGAAGGGGAATGAGCAGTTCTTC. Its protein is CASSAKTSGKGNEQFF. The gene calls are TRBV27 and TRBJ2-1; 11 nucleotides match TRBD2. This CDR3 comprises 16 residues. V was clipped by 5 bases and J by 7 bases; unmatched bases: 10. Germline V gene sequence: CDR1 MNHEY, CDR2 SMNVEV (reference sequence).

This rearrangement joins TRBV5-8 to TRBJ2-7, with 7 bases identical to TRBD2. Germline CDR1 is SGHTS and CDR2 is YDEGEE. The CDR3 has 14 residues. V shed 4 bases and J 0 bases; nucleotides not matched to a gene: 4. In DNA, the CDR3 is TGTGCCAGCAGCCAGCGGGATTACTCCTACGAGCAGTACTTC. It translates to CASSQRDYSYEQYF.

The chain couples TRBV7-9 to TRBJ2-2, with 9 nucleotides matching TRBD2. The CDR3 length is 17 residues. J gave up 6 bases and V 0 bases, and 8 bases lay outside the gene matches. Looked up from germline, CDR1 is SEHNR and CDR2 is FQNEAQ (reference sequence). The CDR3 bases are TGTGCCAGCAGCTTAGCTATCCTTAGCGGGAGACCCGGGGAGCTGTTTTTT. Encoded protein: CASSLAILSGRPGELFF.

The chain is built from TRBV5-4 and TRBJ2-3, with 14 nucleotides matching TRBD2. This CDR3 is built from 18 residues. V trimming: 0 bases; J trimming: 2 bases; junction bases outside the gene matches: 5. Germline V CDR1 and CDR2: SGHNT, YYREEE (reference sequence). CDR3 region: CASSLGTSGRFNTDTQYF. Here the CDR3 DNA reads TGTGCCAGCAGCTTGGGGACTAGCGGGAGGTTCAACACAGATACGCAGTATTTT.

This chain's CDR3 is CASSFQGADTQYF. CDR3 coding DNA: TGTGCCAGCAGCTTCCAGGGTGCAGATACGCAGTATTTT. The chain recombines TRBV5-5 with TRBJ2-3; possibly TRBD1 for D (5 bases). V lost 2 bases to trimming and J lost 4 bases, with 8 bases between them. The CDR3 totals 13 residues. Germline CDR1 is SGHKS and CDR2 is YYEKEE (reference sequence).

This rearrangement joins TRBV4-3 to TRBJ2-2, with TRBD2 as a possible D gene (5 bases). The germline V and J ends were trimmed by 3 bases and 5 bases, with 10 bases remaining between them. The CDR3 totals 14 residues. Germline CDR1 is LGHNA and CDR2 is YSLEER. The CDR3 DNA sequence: TGCGCCAGCAGCCACACGGGGTGGACCGGGGAGCTGTTTTTT. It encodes CASSHTGWTGELFF.

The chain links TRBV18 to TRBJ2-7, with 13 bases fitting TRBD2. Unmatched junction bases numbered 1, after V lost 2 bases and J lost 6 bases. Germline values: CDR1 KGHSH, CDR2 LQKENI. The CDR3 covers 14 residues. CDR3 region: CASSPRLAGGEQYF. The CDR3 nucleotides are TGTGCCAGCTCACCAAGACTAGCGGGAGGCGAGCAGTACTTC.

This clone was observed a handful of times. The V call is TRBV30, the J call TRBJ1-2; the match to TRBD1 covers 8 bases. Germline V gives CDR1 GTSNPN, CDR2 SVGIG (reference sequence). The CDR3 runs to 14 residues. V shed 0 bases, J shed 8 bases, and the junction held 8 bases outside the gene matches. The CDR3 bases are TGTGCCTGGAGTGTAACAGACAGGGGAGGAGGCTACACCTTC. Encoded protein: CAWSVTDRGGGYTF.

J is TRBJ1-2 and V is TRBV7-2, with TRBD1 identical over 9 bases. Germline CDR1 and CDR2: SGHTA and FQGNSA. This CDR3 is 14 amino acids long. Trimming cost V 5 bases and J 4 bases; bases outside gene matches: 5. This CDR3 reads CASSLQGAGYGYTF. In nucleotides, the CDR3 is TGTGCCAGCAGCCTACAGGGGGCGGGCTATGGCTACACCTTC.

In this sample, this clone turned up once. The CDR3 nucleotides read TGTGCCAGCAGCTTGGGGACTAGCGGGATCTCCGGCGAGCAGTACTTC. Protein sequence: CASSLGTSGISGEQYF. The V gene is TRBV13, the J gene TRBJ2-7; 13 bases match TRBD2. V was clipped by 3 bases and J by 6 bases; unmatched bases: 8. This CDR3 is 16 amino acids long. CDR1 PRHDT and CDR2 FYEKMQ come from the germline V gene (reference sequence).

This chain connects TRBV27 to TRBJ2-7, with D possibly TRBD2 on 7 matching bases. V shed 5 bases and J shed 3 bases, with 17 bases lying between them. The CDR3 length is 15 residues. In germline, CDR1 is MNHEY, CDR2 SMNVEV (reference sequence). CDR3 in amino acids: CASSPPWGGFYEQYF. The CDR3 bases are TGTGCCAGCAGTCCGCCGTGGGGGGGCTTCTACGAGCAGTACTTC.

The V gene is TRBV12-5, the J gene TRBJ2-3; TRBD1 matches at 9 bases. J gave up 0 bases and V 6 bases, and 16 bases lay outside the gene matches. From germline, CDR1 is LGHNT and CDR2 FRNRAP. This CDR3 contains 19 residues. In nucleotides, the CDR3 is TGTGCTAGTGGCCTCTACGACTTCAGGGACAGGGTTAGCACAGATACGCAGTATTTT. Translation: CASGLYDFRDRVSTDTQYF.